The 18 T cell receptor beta chains below were found in one sample sequenced in a study of CXCR3-negative and CXCR3-positive naive CD8 T cells. General study results and limits: Naive cells positive for CXCR3 carried more hydrophobic TRB CDR3s than CXCR3-negative ones.

Their specific antigens are unknown. TRB cDNA libraries were made by UMI-labeled 5' RACE. Reanalyzing the 5' RACE reads, TCRdb keeps one entry per CDR3 protein, without DNA. Listed are 130,000 to 150,000 distinct CDR3 sequences; about 0.28% falls within the top ten. Input material: naive CXCR3+ CD8+ T cells from blood. Subset noted: CD45RO-CCR7+CD27+CD95- naive CD8+ T cells expressing CXCR3 (TNR3+). These receptors all come from a human donor in good health. Some clones in this sample may be carry-over from other donors' samples.

V usage is TRBV6-5 and J usage is TRBJ2-2; TCRdb outputs TRBD1, but without DNA this stays unchecked. This CDR3 contains 15 residues. CDR1 and CDR2 (germline): MNHEY, SVGAGI. The CDR3 loop is CASSSRVANTGELFF.

This chain uses TRBV7-7 with TRBJ2-5; TCRdb's assignment of TRBD2 cannot be checked, as there is no DNA. The CDR3 runs 15 residues. CDR1 and CDR2 from the germline V gene are SSHAT and FNYEAQ (reference sequence). The CDR3 reads CASSFTSGGLETQYF.

The J gene is TRBJ1-1, the V gene TRBV7-9. The CDR3 totals 15 residues. The V gene's germline CDR1 is SEHNR and CDR2 FQNEAQ (reference sequence). The CDR3 protein is CASSSLRALNTEAFF. Together with reference TRBV7-9 and TRBJ1-1, the CDR3 gives the full variable domain: DTGVSQNPRHKITKRGQNVTFRCDPISEHNRLYWYRQTLGQGPEFLTYFQNEAQLEKSRLLSDRFSAERPKGSFSTLEIQRTEQGDSAMYLCASSSLRALNTEAFFGQGTRLTVV.

The rearrangement uses TRBV20-1 and TRBJ2-7. Germline assignment: CDR1 DFQATT and CDR2 SNEGSKA (reference sequence). The CDR3 covers 12 residues. The CDR3 spells CSARRSSYEQYF.

This rearrangement joins TRBV12-3 or TRBV12-4 to TRBJ2-7. This CDR3 has 15 residues. CDR3 amino acids: CASSLVAESSYEQYF.

J is TRBJ2-1 and V is TRBV30. The germline gives CDR1 GTSNPN, CDR2 SVGIG (reference sequence). CDR3 length equals 13 residues. The CDR3 reads CAWDASSYNEQFF.

The chain links TRBV21-1 to TRBJ2-1; TCRdb's assignment of TRBD1 cannot be checked, as there is no DNA. TRBV21-1 corresponds to a pseudogene. The CDR3 runs 19 residues. The CDR3 is CASSKDPPSGVGNGDEQFF.

The rearrangement joins TRBV5-1 to TRBJ2-7; TCRdb's assignment of TRBD1 cannot be checked, as there is no DNA. The CDR3 spans 16 residues. The germline V gene encodes CDR1 SGHRS and CDR2 YFSETQ. Here the CDR3 reads CASSTYRDRGNYEQYF.

The chain carries TRBV5-1 and TRBJ1-1; TCRdb outputs TRBD1, but without DNA this stays unchecked. Germline V CDR1 and CDR2: SGHRS, YFSETQ. There are 14 residues in the CDR3. The CDR3 sequence is CASSWGQGNTEAFF.

This chain joins TRBV6-2 or TRBV6-3 and TRBJ2-7; TCRdb outputs TRBD1, but without DNA this stays unchecked. This CDR3 has 15 residues. In germline, CDR1 is MNHEY, CDR2 SVGEGT. The CDR3 reads CASSYSGDTPYEQYF.

The chain combines TRBV20-1 with TRBJ1-2; TCRdb's D call of TRBD1 is untestable without DNA. The CDR3 has 16 residues. Germline V gene sequence: CDR1 DFQATT, CDR2 SNEGSKA (reference sequence). CDR3 sequence: CSARDLLGGRDYGYTF.

This CDR3 reads CSARPPGPYEQYF. J is TRBJ2-7 and V is TRBV20-1; the TCRdb D gene call, TRBD1, has no DNA to confirm it. The CDR3 covers 13 residues. Per germline, CDR1 DFQATT and CDR2 SNEGSKA (reference sequence).

The J gene is TRBJ1-1, the V gene TRBV29-1. The germline V gene encodes CDR1 SQVTM and CDR2 ANQGSEA. The CDR3 spans 11 residues. CDR3 residues: CSPDRNTEAFF.

The CDR3 sequence is CASSLVSGLADTQYF. The gene calls are TRBV12-3 or TRBV12-4 and TRBJ2-3. The CDR3 covers 15 residues.

The CDR3 loop reads CASSSHDPGQGTYEQYF. The genes are TRBV6-5 and TRBJ2-7; TCRdb indicates TRBD1, and absent DNA this call remains unverified. This CDR3 comprises 17 residues. Germline values: CDR1 MNHEY, CDR2 SVGAGI.

The V call is TRBV6-2 or TRBV6-3, the J call TRBJ2-7; TCRdb designates TRBD1, a call that cannot be tested without DNA. The length of the CDR3 is 13 residues. In germline, CDR1 is MNHEY, CDR2 SVGEGT. The CDR3 is CASSWDRALEQYF.

The rearrangement links TRBV10-3 to TRBJ1-1; TCRdb gives TRBD1 as the D gene, but with no DNA this cannot be confirmed. Germline V CDR1 and CDR2: ENHRY, SYGVKD. This CDR3 contains 15 residues. The chain's CDR3 is CAISESGGRNTEAFF.

The chain is built from TRBV28 and TRBJ2-3; TCRdb indicates TRBD2, and absent DNA this call remains unverified. This CDR3 is built from 17 residues. Germline CDR1 and CDR2: MDHEN and SYDVKM. CDR3 region: CASIPGTSGGARDTQYF.